What follows are 10 T cell receptor beta chains derived from one specimen sequenced in a study of OX40 agonist ivuxolimab in advanced cancers. Assay used: immunoSEQ multiplex PCR; TCRdb lists only in-frame clones, some missing. This sample has tens of thousands of clones, with 86% found just once. The material sequenced was CD4+ or CD8+ T cells sorted from blood, taken in a trial of the OX40 agonist ivuxolimab. The receptors were sampled from an adult with an advanced solid tumor such as melanoma, head and neck, liver or kidney cancer.

The J gene is TRBJ2-1, the V gene TRBV2; the D is unclear. CDR3 size: 11 residues. Trimming stripped 7 bases from V and 5 bases from J, with 6 bases between. The germline gives CDR1 SNHLY, CDR2 FYNNEI. DNA for the CDR3: TGTGCCAGCACGGGTGACAATGAGCAGTTCTTC. This translates into CASTGDNEQFF.

This clone was observed a handful of times. The chain uses TRBV9 and TRBJ2-2; possibly TRBD1 or TRBD2 for D (6 bases each). The CDR3 covers 17 residues. Between the trimmed V and J ends, which lost 1 base and 6 bases, there was a span of 19 bases. Germline CDR1 is SGDLS and CDR2 is YYNGEE. CDR3 protein: CASSVKEGQGLAGELFF. CDR3 DNA: TGTGCCAGCAGCGTAAAGGAGGGGCAGGGGCTCGCCGGGGAGCTGTTTTTT.

For the CDR3, the DNA is TGTGCCAGCAGCTTGGACAGGGGGTTCTCCGAGCAGTACTTC. Encoded protein: CASSLDRGFSEQYF. The chain combines TRBV7-9 with TRBJ2-7; 10 nucleotides agree with TRBD1. CDR3 length equals 14 residues. CDR1 is SEHNR and CDR2 is FQNEAQ in the germline V gene (reference sequence). V shed 3 bases and J 6 bases; nucleotides not matched to a gene: 5.

V is TRBV6-1 and J is TRBJ2-5; 9 bases align to TRBD1. The CDR3 is 15 amino acids. The germline V gene has CDR1 MNHNS and CDR2 SASEGT. V was pared by 3 bases and J by 2 bases, with 4 bases of the junction left unmatched. CDR3 region: CASSEGQGGQETQYF. CDR3 coding DNA: TGTGCCAGCAGTGAGGGACAGGGAGGGCAAGAGACCCAGTACTTC.

The rearrangement uses TRBV28 and TRBJ1-1; a weak D match, TRBD1 (5 bases). CDR1 is MDHEN, CDR2 SYDVKM, per germline. This CDR3 comprises 14 residues. The V and J ends lost 5 bases and 8 bases respectively, with 18 bases between them. In DNA form, the CDR3 reads TGTGCCAGCAGTCCGGTAGGGACCTTACCCGAAGCTTTCTTT. Protein: CASSPVGTLPEAFF.

The V call is TRBV18, the J call TRBJ1-2; 9 positions match TRBD1. In germline, CDR1 is KGHSH, CDR2 LQKENI. This CDR3 contains 16 residues. V dropped 2 bases and J dropped 4; count of bases not matched to a gene: 8. For the CDR3, the DNA is TGTGCCAGCTCACCAAGTGAAACGACAGGGGGCTATGGCTACACCTTC. This sequence encodes CASSPSETTGGYGYTF. Full variable domain (remainder filled in from reference TRBV18 and TRBJ1-2): NAGVMQNPRHLVRRRGQEARLRCSPMKGHSHVYWYRQLPEEGLKFMVYLQKENIIDESGMPKERFSAEFPKEGPSILRIQQVVRGDSAAYFCASSPSETTGGYGYTFGSGTRLTVV.

The chain joins TRBV10-1 to TRBJ2-5; 9 nucleotides align to TRBD1. The CDR3 covers 17 residues. Germline V gives CDR1 WNHNN, CDR2 SYGVQD (reference sequence). Trimming cost V 0 bases and J 5 bases; bases outside gene matches: 10. The CDR3 DNA is TGCGCCAGCAGTGAGTCGAAGGGACAGGGTAGAGGGGAGACCCAGTACTTC. Residues: CASSESKGQGRGETQYF.

V gene TRBV10-3 combines with J gene TRBJ1-5, with 12 bases matching TRBD1. The CDR3 has 17 residues. Germline V gene sequence: CDR1 ENHRY, CDR2 SYGVKD. Unmatched junction bases numbered 7, after V lost 0 bases and J lost 7 bases. The CDR3 DNA is TGTGCCATCAGTGAGTCTGGGACAGGGGGCGCGAGACAGCCCCAGCATTTT. Encoded protein: CAISESGTGGARQPQHF.

Only one count was recorded for this clone. For the CDR3, the DNA is TGCGCCAGCAGCTTGGGGAGCAAGGCGGGAGGCTCCTACGAGCAGTACTTC. Protein: CASSLGSKAGGSYEQYF. The rearrangement uses TRBV5-1 and TRBJ2-7; 8 nucleotides agree with TRBD2. J gave up 0 bases and V 0 bases, and 8 bases lay outside the gene matches. CDR1 SGHRS and CDR2 YFSETQ come from the germline V gene. The CDR3 sequence is 17 residues long.

V and J are TRBV11-2 and TRBJ2-5; 8 nucleotides line up with TRBD1. With 2 bases clipped from V and 1 base from J, the junction kept 3 bases outside the gene matches. The CDR3 consists of 15 residues. Looked up from germline, CDR1 is SGHAT and CDR2 is FQNNGV. The CDR3 protein is CASSLNRGVQETQYF. The CDR3 coding sequence is TGTGCCAGCAGCTTAAACAGGGGGGTCCAAGAGACCCAGTACTTC.